These 32 T cell receptor beta chains originate from one sample sequenced in a study of T cell clusters in autoimmune cytopenias. TRB amplification used around 270 ng of peripheral blood genomic DNA. One tube held mixed TRB-A and TRB-B primer pools for touch-down PCR. TCRdb derives one entry per CDR3 protein from the multiplex PCR reads, leaving out DNA. Reported are about 6,600 distinct CDR3 sequences; the ten largest clones contain about 5.6%. These data were also reused for a study on T cell repertoires in aging, cancer and after chemotherapy.

Sequenced material: peripheral blood. The origin of the receptors is a human donor in good health.

Judged by frequency, this clonotype is medium-sized. The chain links TRBV5-5 to TRBJ1-1; absent DNA, TCRdb's TRBD1 call cannot be checked. The CDR3 length is 15 residues. Germline CDR1 is SGHKS and CDR2 is YYEKEE (reference sequence). This CDR3 reads CASSLLGQQNTEAFF.

This clonotype counts as medium-sized by frequency. The chain couples TRBV6-5 to TRBJ1-2. CDR3 length: 13 amino acids. CDR1 and CDR2 (germline): MNHEY, SVGAGI. The CDR3 sequence: CASSYSGFDGYTF.

Considering frequency, this clonotype is medium-sized. The rearrangement joins TRBV19 to TRBJ1-1; TCRdb reports TRBD1, a call that lacks DNA to check it against. The germline CDR1 and CDR2 sequences are LNHDA and SQIVND (reference sequence). The CDR3 loop spans 14 amino acids. CDR3 sequence reads: CASSPFRGNTEAFF.

This clonotype is deemed medium-sized by its frequency. The V gene is TRBV6-2 or TRBV6-3, the J gene TRBJ2-5; the TRBD2 assignment by TCRdb is unverifiable without DNA. Germline loops: CDR1 MNHEY, CDR2 SVGEGT. The CDR3 is 13 amino acids. This CDR3 is CASSRTSAETQYF.

The chain couples TRBV18 to TRBJ1-3. The germline gives CDR1 KGHSH, CDR2 LQKENI. The CDR3 loop spans 14 amino acids. The CDR3 is CASSPDASGNTIYF.

CDR3 in amino acids: CATSEADGYTF. The rearrangement links TRBV24-1 to TRBJ1-2. The CDR3 totals 11 residues. The germline V gene encodes CDR1 KGHDR and CDR2 SFDVKD.

The rearrangement uses TRBV6-5 and TRBJ1-5; TCRdb lists TRBD1, though no DNA is available to test this call. CDR3 length: 16 residues. CDR1 and CDR2 from the germline V gene are MNHEY and SVGAGI. CDR3 loop: CASRTGQAVLRQPQHF.

The chain employs TRBV6-5 and TRBJ2-7; the D call from TCRdb, TRBD1, cannot be confirmed without DNA. The CDR3 sequence is 15 residues long. Germline loops: CDR1 MNHEY, CDR2 SVGAGI. CDR3 amino acids: CASSYTGVGLYEQYF.

This clonotype is medium-sized by frequency. J is TRBJ2-5 and V is TRBV13; TCRdb proposes TRBD1, but this gene call is untestable without DNA. This CDR3 comprises 16 residues. Germline assignment: CDR1 PRHDT and CDR2 FYEKMQ (reference sequence). The CDR3: CASSLGGGHWSETQYF.

This clonotype ranks as medium-sized (0.01 to 0.1%) in terms of frequency. The rearrangement joins TRBV19 to TRBJ2-6; the D call of TRBD1 rests on TCRdb alone, since no DNA is present to check it. The CDR3 extends over 15 amino acids. Looked up from germline, CDR1 is LNHDA and CDR2 is SQIVND (reference sequence). Here the CDR3 reads CASRYGASGANVLTF.

This clonotype is called medium-sized based on its frequency. The chain employs TRBV27 and TRBJ2-7; TCRdb reports TRBD2, a call that lacks DNA to check it against. CDR1 MNHEY and CDR2 SMNVEV come from the germline V gene (reference sequence). CDR3 size: 14 residues. CDR3 region: CASSRTGGAYEQYF.

This chain uses TRBV10-3 with TRBJ2-2; TCRdb names TRBD2, which stays unverified in the absence of DNA. The CDR3 totals 16 residues. CDR1 ENHRY and CDR2 SYGVKD come from the germline V gene. CDR3: CAISNLAGGHTGELFF.

The chain joins TRBV18 to TRBJ1-3; TCRdb's D call, TRBD1, is unchecked because there is no DNA. CDR1 and CDR2 from the germline V gene are KGHSH and LQKENI. The CDR3 consists of 17 residues. The CDR3 protein is CASSPPLRDYSGNTIYF.

This clonotype shows up as medium-sized by frequency. CDR3 protein: CASSYSRTHTYEQYF. V and J are TRBV6-2 or TRBV6-3 and TRBJ2-7; the TRBD1 assignment by TCRdb is unverifiable without DNA. Germline V gene sequence: CDR1 MNHEY, CDR2 SVGEGT. The CDR3 totals 15 residues.

Its frequency marks this clonotype as medium-sized. This chain joins TRBV5-5 and TRBJ1-6. The germline V gene has CDR1 SGHKS and CDR2 YYEKEE (reference sequence). The CDR3 runs 16 residues. CDR3 in amino acids: CASSLDVGSYNSPLHF.

The chain links TRBV12-3 or TRBV12-4 to TRBJ1-2. The CDR3 spans 14 residues. The CDR3 protein is CASRKGVSSYGYTF.

This clonotype is identified as medium-sized from frequency. The genes are TRBV19 and TRBJ1-5. The CDR3 contains 13 residues. The V gene's germline CDR1 is LNHDA and CDR2 SQIVND (reference sequence). The CDR3 protein is CASGVSGDQPQHF.

The chain is built from TRBV6-4 and TRBJ1-1; TCRdb's assignment of TRBD1 cannot be checked, as there is no DNA. The germline CDR1 and CDR2 sequences are MRHNA and SNTAGT. This CDR3 spans 13 amino acids. CDR3 sequence: CASSEKIGTAAFF.

According to its frequency, this clonotype is medium-sized. The V and J genes are TRBV19 and TRBJ2-1; the TRBD2 assignment by TCRdb is unverifiable without DNA. Germline CDR1 reads LNHDA; CDR2 reads SQIVND (reference sequence). The CDR3 loop spans 11 amino acids. The CDR3: CASSIGTSRFF.

The rearrangement links TRBV5-3 to TRBJ2-7; TCRdb's D call, TRBD1, is unchecked because there is no DNA. TRBV5-3 is assigned to the ORF class and has an uncertain function. The CDR3 loop spans 14 amino acids. The CDR3 here is CARSLGTDSYEQYF.

This rearrangement joins TRBV5-6 to TRBJ1-1. CDR1 is SGHDT, CDR2 YYEEEE, per germline. The CDR3 extends over 17 amino acids. CDR3 loop: CASSLRMSRSGNTEAFF.

The J gene is TRBJ1-1, the V gene TRBV19. The CDR3 contains 13 residues. Germline lookup yields CDR1 LNHDA and CDR2 SQIVND (reference sequence). The CDR3 loop is CASRKTETYEAFF.

This sequence joins TRBV6-1 and TRBJ1-6. CDR1 and CDR2 from the germline V gene are MNHNS and SASEGT. This CDR3 has 15 residues. The chain's CDR3 is CASSSRTGDNSPLHF.

This clonotype is labeled medium-sized based on frequency. The rearrangement joins TRBV19 to TRBJ2-1. Germline V gene data show CDR1 as LNHDA and CDR2 as SQIVND (reference sequence). The CDR3 is 12 amino acids. The CDR3 loop is CASSDRSGREFF.

The rearrangement joins TRBV5-6 to TRBJ2-7; the TRBD2 assignment by TCRdb is unverifiable without DNA. The CDR3 is 15 residues long. The germline V gene encodes CDR1 SGHDT and CDR2 YYEEEE. CDR3 residues: CASSPLVAGAMEQYF.

This chain links TRBV18 with TRBJ1-6. CDR1 is KGHSH, CDR2 LQKENI, per germline. The CDR3 is 15 amino acids. The CDR3 protein is CASSPGSVDNSPLHF.

The chain has TRBV5-4 and TRBJ2-7; TCRdb's D call, TRBD2, is unchecked because there is no DNA. The CDR3 covers 17 residues. In germline, CDR1 is SGHNT, CDR2 YYREEE (reference sequence). CDR3 residues: CASSLWGEGQQRYEQYF.

This clonotype is called medium-sized based on its frequency. The chain has TRBV6-5 and TRBJ2-1; as DNA is missing, the TRBD1 call by TCRdb cannot be tested. This CDR3 has 16 residues. Looked up from germline, CDR1 is MNHEY and CDR2 is SVGAGI. CDR3 protein: CASSYFRQGAMLEQFF.

The CDR3 loop reads CSAKPDQDTQYF. The chain carries TRBV20-1 and TRBJ2-3. The CDR3 covers 12 residues. CDR1 is DFQATT, CDR2 SNEGSKA, per germline (reference sequence).

The chain links TRBV20-1 to TRBJ1-2; TCRdb designates TRBD1, a call that cannot be tested without DNA. Germline V gene sequence: CDR1 DFQATT, CDR2 SNEGSKA (reference sequence). The CDR3 runs to 15 residues. The CDR3 region is CSARDRRTGDPGYTF.

The CDR3 region is CASSSGGGASNQPQHF. V usage is TRBV7-9 and J usage is TRBJ1-5; TCRdb returns TRBD1, unconfirmable since there is no DNA. Germline V gives CDR1 SEHNR, CDR2 FQNEAQ (reference sequence). The CDR3 sequence is 16 residues long.

By frequency, this clonotype registers medium-sized. This chain uses TRBV12-3 or TRBV12-4 with TRBJ1-5; TCRdb's assignment of TRBD1 cannot be checked, as there is no DNA. The CDR3 extends over 17 amino acids. CDR3 loop: CASSIKTGGSGNQPQHF.